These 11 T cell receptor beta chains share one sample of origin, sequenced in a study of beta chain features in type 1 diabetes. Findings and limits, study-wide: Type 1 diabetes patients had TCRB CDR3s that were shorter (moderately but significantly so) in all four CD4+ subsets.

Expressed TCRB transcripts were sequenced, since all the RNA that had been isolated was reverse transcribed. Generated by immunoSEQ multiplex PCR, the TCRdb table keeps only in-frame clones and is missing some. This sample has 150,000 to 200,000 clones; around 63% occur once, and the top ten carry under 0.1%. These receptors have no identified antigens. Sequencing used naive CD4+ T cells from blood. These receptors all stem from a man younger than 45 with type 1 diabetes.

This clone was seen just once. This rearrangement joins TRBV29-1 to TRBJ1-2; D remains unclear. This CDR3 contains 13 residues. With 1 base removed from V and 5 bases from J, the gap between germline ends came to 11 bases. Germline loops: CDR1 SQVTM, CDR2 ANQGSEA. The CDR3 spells CSVEAQPTYGYTF. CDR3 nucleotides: TGCAGCGTTGAAGCACAGCCGACATATGGCTACACCTTC.

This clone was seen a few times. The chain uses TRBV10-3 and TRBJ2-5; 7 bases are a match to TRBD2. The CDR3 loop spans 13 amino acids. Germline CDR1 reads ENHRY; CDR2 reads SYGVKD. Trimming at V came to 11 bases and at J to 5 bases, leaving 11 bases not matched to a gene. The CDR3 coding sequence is TGTGCCTCCCGTGGGGGGGACGTTGAGACCCAGTACTTC. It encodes CASRGGDVETQYF.

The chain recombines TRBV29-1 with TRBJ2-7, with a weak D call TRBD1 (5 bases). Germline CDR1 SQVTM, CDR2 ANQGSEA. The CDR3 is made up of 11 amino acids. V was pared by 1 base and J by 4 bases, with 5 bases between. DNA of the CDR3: TGCAGCGTTGAAGCAGGGTACGAGCAGTACTTC. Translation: CSVEAGYEQYF.

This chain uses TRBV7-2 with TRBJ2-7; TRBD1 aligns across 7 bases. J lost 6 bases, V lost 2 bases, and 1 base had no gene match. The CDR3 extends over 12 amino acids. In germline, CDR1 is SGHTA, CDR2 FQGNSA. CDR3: CASSLRGLEQYF. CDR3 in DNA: TGTGCCAGCAGCTTAAGGGGGCTCGAGCAGTACTTC. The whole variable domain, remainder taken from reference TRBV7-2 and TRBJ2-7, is GAGVSQSPSNKVTEKGKDVELRCDPISGHTALYWYRQSLGQGLEFLIYFQGNSAPDKSGLPSDRFSAERTGGSVSTLTIQRTQQEDSAVYLCASSLRGLEQYFGPGTRLTVT.

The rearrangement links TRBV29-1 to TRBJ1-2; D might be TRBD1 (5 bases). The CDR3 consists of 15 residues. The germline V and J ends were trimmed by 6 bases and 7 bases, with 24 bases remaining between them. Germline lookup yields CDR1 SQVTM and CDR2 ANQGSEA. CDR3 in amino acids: CSVGPIEGEKGGYTF. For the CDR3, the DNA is TGCAGCGTGGGGCCGATAGAGGGTGAAAAAGGTGGCTACACCTTC. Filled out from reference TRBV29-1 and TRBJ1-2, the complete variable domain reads SAVISQKPSRDICQRGTSLTIQCQVDSQVTMMFWYRQQPGQSLTLIATANQGSEATYESGFVIDKFPISRPNLTFSTLTVSNMSPEDSSIYLCSVGPIEGEKGGYTFGSGTRLTVV.

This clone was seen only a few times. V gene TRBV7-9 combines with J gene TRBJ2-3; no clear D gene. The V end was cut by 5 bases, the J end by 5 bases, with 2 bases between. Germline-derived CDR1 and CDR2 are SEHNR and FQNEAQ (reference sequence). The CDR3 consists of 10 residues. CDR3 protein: CASSEDTQYF. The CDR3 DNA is TGTGCCAGCAGCGAAGATACGCAGTATTTT.

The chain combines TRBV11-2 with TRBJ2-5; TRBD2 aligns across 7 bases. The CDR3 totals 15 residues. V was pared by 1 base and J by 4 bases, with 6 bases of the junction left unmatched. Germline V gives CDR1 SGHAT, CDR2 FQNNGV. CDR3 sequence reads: CASSLGGLRGETQYF. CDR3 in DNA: TGTGCCAGCAGCTTAGGGGGACTAAGAGGAGAGACCCAGTACTTC. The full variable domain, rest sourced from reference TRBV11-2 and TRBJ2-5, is EAGVAQSPRYKIIEKRQSVAFWCNPISGHATLYWYQQILGQGPKLLIQFQNNGVVDDSQLPKDRFSAERLKGVDSTLKIQPAKLEDSAVYLCASSLGGLRGETQYFGPGTRLLVL.

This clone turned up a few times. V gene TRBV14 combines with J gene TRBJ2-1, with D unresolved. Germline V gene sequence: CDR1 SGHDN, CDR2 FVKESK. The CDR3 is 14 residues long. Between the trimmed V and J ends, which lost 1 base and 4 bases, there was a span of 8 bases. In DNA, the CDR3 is TGTGCCAGCAGCCAAGGAATACTTTACAATGAGCAGTTCTTC. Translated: CASSQGILYNEQFF.

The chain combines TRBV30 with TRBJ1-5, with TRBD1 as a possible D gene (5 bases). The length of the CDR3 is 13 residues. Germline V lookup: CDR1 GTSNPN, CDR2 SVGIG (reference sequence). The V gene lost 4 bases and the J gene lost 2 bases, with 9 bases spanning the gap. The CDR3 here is CAWKGQGNQPQHF. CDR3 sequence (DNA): TGTGCCTGGAAGGGGCAGGGCAATCAGCCCCAGCATTTT.

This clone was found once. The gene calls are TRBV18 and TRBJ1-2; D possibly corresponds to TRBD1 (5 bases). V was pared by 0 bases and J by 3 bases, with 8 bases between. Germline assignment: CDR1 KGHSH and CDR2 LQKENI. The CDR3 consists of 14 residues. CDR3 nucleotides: TGTGCCAGCTCACCACCAGGGGATCACTATGGCTACACCTTC. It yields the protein CASSPPGDHYGYTF.

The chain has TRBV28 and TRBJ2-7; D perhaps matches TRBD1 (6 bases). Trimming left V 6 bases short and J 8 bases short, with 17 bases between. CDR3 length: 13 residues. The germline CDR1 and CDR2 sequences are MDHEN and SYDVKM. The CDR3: CASRQGTSLKQYF. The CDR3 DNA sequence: TGTGCCAGCAGGCAGGGGACGTCCCTTAAGCAGTACTTC.